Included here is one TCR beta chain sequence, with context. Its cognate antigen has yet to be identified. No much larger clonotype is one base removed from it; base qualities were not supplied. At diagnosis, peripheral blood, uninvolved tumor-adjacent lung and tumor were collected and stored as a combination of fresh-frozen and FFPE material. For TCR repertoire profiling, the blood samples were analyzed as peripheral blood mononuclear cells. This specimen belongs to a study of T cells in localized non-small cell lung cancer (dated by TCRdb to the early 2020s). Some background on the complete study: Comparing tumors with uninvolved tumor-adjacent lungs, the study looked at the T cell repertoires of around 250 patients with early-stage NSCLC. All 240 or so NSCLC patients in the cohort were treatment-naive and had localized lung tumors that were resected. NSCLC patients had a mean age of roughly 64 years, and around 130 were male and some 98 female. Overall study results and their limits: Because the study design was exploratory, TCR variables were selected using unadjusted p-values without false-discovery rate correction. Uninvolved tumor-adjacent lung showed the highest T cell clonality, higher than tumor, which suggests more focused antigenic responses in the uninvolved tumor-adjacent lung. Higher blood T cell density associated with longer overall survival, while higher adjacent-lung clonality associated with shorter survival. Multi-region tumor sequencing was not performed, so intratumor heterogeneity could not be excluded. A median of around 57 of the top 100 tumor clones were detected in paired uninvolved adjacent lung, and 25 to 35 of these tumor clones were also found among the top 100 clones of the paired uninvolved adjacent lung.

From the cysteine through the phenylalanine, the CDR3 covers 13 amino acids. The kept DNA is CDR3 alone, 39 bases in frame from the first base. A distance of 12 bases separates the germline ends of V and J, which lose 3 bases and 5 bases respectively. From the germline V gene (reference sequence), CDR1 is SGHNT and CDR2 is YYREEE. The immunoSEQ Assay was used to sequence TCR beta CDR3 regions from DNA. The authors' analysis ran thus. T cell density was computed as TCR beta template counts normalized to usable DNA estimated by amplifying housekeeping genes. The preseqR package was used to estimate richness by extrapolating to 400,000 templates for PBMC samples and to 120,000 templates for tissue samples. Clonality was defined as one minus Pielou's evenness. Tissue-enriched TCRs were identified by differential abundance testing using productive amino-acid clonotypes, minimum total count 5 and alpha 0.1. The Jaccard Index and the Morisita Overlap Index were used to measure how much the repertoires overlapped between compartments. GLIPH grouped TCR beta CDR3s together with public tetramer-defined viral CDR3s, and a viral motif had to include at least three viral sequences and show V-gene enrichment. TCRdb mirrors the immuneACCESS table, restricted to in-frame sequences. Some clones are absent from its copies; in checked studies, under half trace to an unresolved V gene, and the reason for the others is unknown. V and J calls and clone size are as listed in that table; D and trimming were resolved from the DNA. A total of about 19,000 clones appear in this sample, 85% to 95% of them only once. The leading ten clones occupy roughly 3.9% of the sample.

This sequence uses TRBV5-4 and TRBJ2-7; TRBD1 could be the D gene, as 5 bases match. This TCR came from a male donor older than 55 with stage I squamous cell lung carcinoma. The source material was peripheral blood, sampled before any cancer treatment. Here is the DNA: TGTGCCAGCAGCTCCGCAGGGTCCGACGAGCAGTACTTC. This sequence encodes CASSSAGSDEQYF.